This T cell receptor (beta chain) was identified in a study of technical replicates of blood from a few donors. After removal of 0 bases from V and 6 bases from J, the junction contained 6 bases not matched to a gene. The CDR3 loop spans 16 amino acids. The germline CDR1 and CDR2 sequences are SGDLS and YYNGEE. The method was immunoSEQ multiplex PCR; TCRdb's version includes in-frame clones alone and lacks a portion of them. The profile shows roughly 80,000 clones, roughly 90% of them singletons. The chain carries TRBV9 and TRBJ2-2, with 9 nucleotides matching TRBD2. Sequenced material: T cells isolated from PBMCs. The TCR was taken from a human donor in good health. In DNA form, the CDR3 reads TGTGCCAGCAGCGTAGGGCCGGGACTAGCCCCCGGGGAGCTGTTTTTT. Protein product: CASSVGPGLAPGELFF.